Sequencing of this T cell receptor (beta chain) was carried out in a study of blood T cell repertoires in COVID-19. Study at large: The samples span acute and convalescent COVID-19 from the United States, Italy and Spain.

This clone was seen only a few times. Methods used by the authors: Quantification of nucleated cells was approximated via reference gene primer amplification. The data were produced by immunoSEQ multiplex PCR, yet TCRdb's version contains in-frame clones alone and is incomplete. D and trimming come from the DNA, and the V and J calls and clone size come from that table. Here the sample spans 270,000 or so clones, roughly 80% being singletons. The CDR3 is 13 amino acids. The germline CDR1 and CDR2 sequences are SGHTA and FQGNSA. The germline V and J ends were trimmed by 0 bases and 6 bases, with 6 bases remaining between them.

The receptor's source is a woman between 50 and 59 years old who had recovered from COVID-19. V gene TRBV7-2 combines with J gene TRBJ1-5; the D is unclear. Sequencing input: peripheral blood. CDR3 nucleotides: TGTGCCAGCAGCTTAGCGGCCCTTCAGCCCCAGCATTTT. This gives the protein CASSLAALQPQHF.